This TCR beta chain was retrieved from a study of blood T cells in healthy people across ages. Study-wide results and caveats: Diversity of TCR beta correlated strongly with naive T cell percentage. Per million T cells, TCR beta diversity dropped about linearly as age rose.

The second PCR ran roughly 6 to 11 cycles with a sample-barcoded 5' primer and J-beta primers. TCRdb itself ran the 5' RACE reads through MiXCR, one entry per CDR3 protein. The sample includes fewer than 750,000 distinct CDR3 sequences, around half seen only once; the top ten take around 23%. Note on this clonotype: Its antigen is unidentified.

This CDR3 comprises 18 residues. Trimming pared 0 bases from V and 0 bases from J, leaving 13 bases between. Germline-derived CDR1 and CDR2 are SGDLS and YYNGEE. The genes are TRBV9 and TRBJ1-6, with a possible D match to TRBD1 (6 bases). This clonotype was sampled from a man aged 80 or over in good health. The sequenced sample was blood. The CDR3 region is CASSVEGDGGSYNSPLHF. CDR3 sequence (DNA): TGTGCCAGCAGCGTAGAGGGGGACGGCGGCTCCTATAATTCACCCCTCCACTTT.